The rows below give T cell receptor beta chains drawn from one sample of a study of cytomegalovirus exposure and HLA in healthy donors. Generated by immunoSEQ multiplex PCR, the TCRdb table keeps only in-frame clones and is missing some. The sample has roughly 140,000 clones; about 64% are singletons. Source material: PBMCs. The receptor source for this set is a woman aged 25-40 years in good health and CMV-seropositive. Each CDR3 is given with its conserved first and last residue. Fields, in order: CDR3 protein, CDR3 DNA, D gene, J gene, clone size, V gene. The D gene is left open where the match is weak. Not all rows give a size; the values are once, few, many and, for expanded clones, a class.

CDR3: CASRWGQGANVLTF
DNA: TGTGCCAGCCGGTGGGGGCAGGGGGCCAACGTCCTGACTTTC
D: .
J: TRBJ2-6
size: many
V: TRBV6-5

CDR3: CASRGGGAGETQYF
DNA: TGCGCCAGCAGAGGCGGGGGGGCCGGGGAGACCCAGTACTTC
D: TRBD2
J: TRBJ2-5
size: few
V: TRBV5-1

CDR3: CASTLGDSYEQYF
DNA: TGTGCCAGCACCCTGGGGGACTCTTACGAGCAGTACTTC
D: .
J: TRBJ2-7
size: .
V: TRBV14

CDR3: CASRSWRLGTEAFF
DNA: TGTGCCAGCAGATCTTGGAGGCTTGGCACTGAAGCTTTCTTT
D: .
J: TRBJ1-1
size: .
V: TRBV27

CDR3: CASSLRTGGHPNGYTF
DNA: TGTGCCAGCTCACTAAGGACAGGGGGGCATCCCAATGGCTACACCTTC
D: TRBD1
J: TRBJ1-2
size: once
V: TRBV18

CDR3: CAITDRDYGYTF
DNA: TGTGCCATCACGGACAGGGACTATGGCTACACCTTC
D: TRBD1
J: TRBJ1-2
size: .
V: TRBV10-3

CDR3: CASSLGAGTGLGSPLHF
DNA: TGCGCCAGCAGCTTGGGAGCCGGGACAGGGTTAGGGTCACCCCTCCACTTT
D: TRBD1
J: TRBJ1-6
size: .
V: TRBV5-1

CDR3: CAWGQIQNYEQYF
DNA: TGTGCCTGGGGTCAGATACAGAACTACGAGCAGTACTTC
D: .
J: TRBJ2-7
size: .
V: TRBV30

CDR3: CASSLTRANEKLFF
DNA: TGTGCCAGCAGCTTAACCAGGGCTAATGAAAAACTGTTTTTT
D: .
J: TRBJ1-4
size: .
V: TRBV7-2

CDR3: CASEGGQGYVIQYF
DNA: TGTGCCTCGGAGGGGGGACAGGGGTATGTCATTCAGTACTTC
D: TRBD1
J: TRBJ2-4
size: .
V: TRBV6-1

CDR3: CASSPRGSYEQYF
DNA: TGTGCCAGTAGTCCCAGGGGCTCCTACGAGCAGTACTTC
D: .
J: TRBJ2-7
size: .
V: TRBV19

CDR3: CASSQVRSTPLSETQYF
DNA: TGTGCCAGCAGCCAAGTTAGGTCGACTCCCCTTAGTGAGACCCAGTACTTC
D: .
J: TRBJ2-5
size: few
V: TRBV4-2

CDR3: CASSEALLDREGEKLFF
DNA: TGTGCCAGCAGTGAAGCGCTTCTTGACAGGGAAGGAGAAAAACTGTTTTTT
D: TRBD1
J: TRBJ1-4
size: .
V: TRBV2

CDR3: CASSFAGLTQYF
DNA: TGTGCCAGCAGTTTCGCGGGGCTTACGCAGTATTTT
D: .
J: TRBJ2-3
size: few
V: TRBV28

CDR3: CASSWTAYGANVLTF
DNA: TGTGCCAGCAGCTGGACTGCCTATGGGGCCAACGTCCTGACTTTC
D: .
J: TRBJ2-6
size: .
V: TRBV5-6

CDR3: CASSYTGTSYAEQFF
DNA: TGTGCCAGCAGCTACACCGGGACTAGCTATGCCGAGCAGTTCTTC
D: TRBD2
J: TRBJ2-1
size: .
V: TRBV7-9

CDR3: CASSPLPGTNEKLFF
DNA: TGTGCCAGCAGTCCACTCCCGGGTACTAATGAAAAACTGTTTTTT
D: .
J: TRBJ1-4
size: .
V: TRBV6-5

CDR3: CASSEGQGAFGTDTQYF
DNA: TGTGCCAGCAGTGAAGGACAGGGGGCGTTTGGCACAGATACGCAGTATTTT
D: TRBD1
J: TRBJ2-3
size: .
V: TRBV6-1

CDR3: CASNYGGGLDTQYF
DNA: TGCGCCAGCAATTACGGCGGGGGGTTAGATACGCAGTATTTT
D: TRBD2
J: TRBJ2-3
size: .
V: TRBV5-1

CDR3: CASSLAGTDTQYF
DNA: TGTGCCAGCAGCTTAGCGGGCACAGATACGCAGTATTTT
D: .
J: TRBJ2-3
size: few
V: TRBV13

CDR3: CASSFDSSNEKLFF
DNA: TGCGCCAGCAGCTTTGACAGCAGTAATGAAAAACTGTTTTTT
D: .
J: TRBJ1-4
size: .
V: TRBV5-1

CDR3: CASSYGQGTGQPQHF
DNA: TGTGCCAGCAGTTACGGACAGGGGACGGGGCAGCCCCAGCATTTT
D: TRBD1
J: TRBJ1-5
size: .
V: TRBV6-5

CDR3: CASSRLSGLGTDTQYF
DNA: TGTGCCAGCAGTCGTTTAAGCGGGCTCGGGACAGATACGCAGTATTTT
D: .
J: TRBJ2-3
size: .
V: TRBV6-4

CDR3: CASSTGTSGGINYNEQFF
DNA: TGTGCCAGCAGCACCGGGACTAGCGGGGGGATAAACTACAATGAGCAGTTCTTC
D: TRBD2
J: TRBJ2-1
size: .
V: TRBV9

CDR3: CASSLGTGVAGNTIYF
DNA: TGTGCCAGCAGCTTGGGGACAGGGGTTGCTGGAAACACCATATATTTT
D: TRBD1
J: TRBJ1-3
size: few
V: TRBV5-5

CDR3: CASSGISGGLPSQETQYF
DNA: TGTGCCAGCAGCGGAATTAGCGGGGGGCTCCCCTCACAAGAGACCCAGTACTTC
D: TRBD2
J: TRBJ2-5
size: .
V: TRBV9

CDR3: CASSLGRREDEQFF
DNA: TGTGCCAGCAGCTTAGGACGCCGGGAGGATGAGCAGTTCTTC
D: TRBD2
J: TRBJ2-1
size: .
V: TRBV7-9

CDR3: CASSAFPGQGPFF
DNA: TGCGCCAGCAGTGCTTTTCCAGGACAGGGGCCGTTCTTC
D: TRBD1
J: TRBJ2-1
size: .
V: TRBV10-1

CDR3: CASSYGGGVGTFF
DNA: TGTGCCAGCAGTTACGGTGGGGGCGTGGGGACTTTCTTT
D: .
J: TRBJ1-1
size: .
V: TRBV6-5

CDR3: CASSEGGSFSEQYF
DNA: TGTGCCAGCAGTGAAGGCGGGTCCTTCTCCGAGCAGTACTTC
D: .
J: TRBJ2-7
size: .
V: TRBV6-1

CDR3: CASSYEGSYEQYF
DNA: TGTGCCAGCAGTTACGAGGGAAGTTACGAGCAGTACTTC
D: .
J: TRBJ2-7
size: few
V: TRBV6-5

CDR3: CASSIEGGRRAQYF
DNA: TGTGCCAGTAGTATAGAAGGCGGGAGGAGAGCCCAGTACTTC
D: TRBD2
J: TRBJ2-5
size: .
V: TRBV19

CDR3: CASSKRLAGENEQFF
DNA: TGTGCCAGCAGCAAAAGACTAGCGGGAGAGAATGAACAGTTCTTC
D: TRBD2
J: TRBJ2-1
size: .
V: TRBV4-2

CDR3: CASSGTGSEQYF
DNA: TGTGCCAGCAGCGGGACAGGGAGCGAGCAGTACTTC
D: TRBD1
J: TRBJ2-7
size: .
V: TRBV9

CDR3: CASSPGGAYNEQFF
DNA: TGTGCTAGCAGCCCGGGGGGGGCTTACAATGAGCAGTTCTTC
D: TRBD2
J: TRBJ2-1
size: .
V: TRBV7-7

CDR3: CASSQGRIGTFKPQHF
DNA: TGCGCCAGCAGCCAAGGGAGAATAGGGACTTTCAAGCCCCAGCATTTT
D: .
J: TRBJ1-5
size: once
V: TRBV4-1

CDR3: CASSFMNEQFF
DNA: TGTGCCAGCAGCTTTATGAATGAGCAGTTCTTC
D: .
J: TRBJ2-1
size: .
V: TRBV5-6

CDR3: CSGLAGGSAEQYF
DNA: TGCAGCGGACTAGCGGGAGGGTCCGCCGAGCAGTACTTC
D: TRBD2
J: TRBJ2-7
size: .
V: TRBV29-1

CDR3: CASSFPPQLASYEQYF
DNA: TGTGCCAGCAGTTTTCCCCCCCAACTAGCATCCTACGAGCAGTACTTC
D: .
J: TRBJ2-7
size: .
V: TRBV27

CDR3: CASSPELAKETQYF
DNA: TGTGCCAGCAGTCCGGAACTAGCGAAAGAGACCCAGTACTTC
D: TRBD2
J: TRBJ2-5
size: .
V: TRBV27

CDR3: CASSLHVVPAGAGAIQYF
DNA: TGTGCCAGCAGTTTACACGTCGTCCCTGCGGGGGCCGGGGCCATTCAGTACTTC
D: .
J: TRBJ2-4
size: few
V: TRBV28